This passage covers 10 T cell receptor beta chains from one sample sequenced in a study of T-cell memory formation after mild COVID-19. TCRdb reanalysed the 5' RACE reads using MiXCR and keeps one entry per CDR3 protein. The sample has hundreds of thousands of distinct CDR3 sequences, 20% to 25% seen once. Sequencing was done on a sample of PBMCs or a T cell subset sorted from them (not recorded which). The source of these receptors is an adult woman who had mild COVID-19 (a few samples of this study predate the infection). Cell type and time point are not known.

This clonotype was found a few times. The rearrangement uses TRBV7-2 and TRBJ2-1; D not certain. Trimming cost V 1 base and J 6 bases, with 10 bases left between them. CDR3 length equals 14 residues. Germline V lookup: CDR1 SGHTA, CDR2 FQGNSA. This chain's CDR3 is CASSLVGMVNEQFF. For the CDR3, the DNA is TGTGCCAGCAGCTTAGTGGGGATGGTCAATGAGCAGTTCTTC.

The chain uses TRBV24-1 and TRBJ2-7, with no clear D. CDR1 KGHDR and CDR2 SFDVKD come from the germline V gene. The CDR3 extends over 13 amino acids. Trimming took off 8 bases at V and 3 bases at J, with 13 bases between the two ends. The CDR3 region is CATMSSSGYEQYF. The CDR3 nucleotides read TGTGCCACCATGTCAAGTTCTGGCTACGAGCAGTACTTC.

The rearrangement links TRBV6-6 to TRBJ2-1; TRBD1 matches at 10 bases. With V trimmed by 3 bases and J by 7 bases, 6 bases remained unmatched. Per the germline V gene, CDR1 is MNHNY and CDR2 is SVGAGI (reference sequence). The CDR3 is 15 residues long. In nucleotides, the CDR3 is TGTGCCAGCAGTTATGGGACAGGGGCGGGGAATGAGCAGTTCTTC. This sequence encodes CASSYGTGAGNEQFF.

In DNA form, the CDR3 reads TGTGCCAGCAGCCCCGGACGGCAGGGACGAAACATTCAGTACTTC. It specifies CASSPGRQGRNIQYF. The chain has TRBV4-2 and TRBJ2-4; either TRBD1 or TRBD2 may supply D (5 bases each). This CDR3 has 15 amino acids. V was pared by 4 bases and J by 6 bases, with 16 bases between. Germline CDR1 LGHNA, CDR2 YNFKEQ.

This clonotype was seen a few times. This chain connects TRBV20-1 to TRBJ2-5; maybe TRBD2 (6 bases). The V gene lost 2 bases and the J gene lost 3 bases, with 16 bases spanning the gap. CDR1 DFQATT and CDR2 SNEGSKA come from the germline V gene (reference sequence). This CDR3 has 15 amino acids. The CDR3 loop reads CSARSLGGSEETQYF. CDR3 in DNA: TGCAGTGCTAGAAGCCTGGGAGGCAGTGAAGAGACCCAGTACTTC.

The chain has TRBV14 and TRBJ2-7; possible D gene TRBD2, 6 bases. Germline CDR1 is SGHDN and CDR2 is FVKESK. The length of the CDR3 is 17 residues. The V end was cut by 0 bases, the J end by 0 bases, with 15 bases between. The CDR3 loop reads CASSQERSGLLSYEQYF. The CDR3 DNA sequence: TGTGCCAGCAGCCAAGAAAGGAGCGGGCTACTCTCCTACGAGCAGTACTTC.

This clonotype occurred a few times. The rearrangement uses TRBV14 and TRBJ2-7; TRBD1 is a possible D gene (5 bases). The CDR3 is made up of 16 amino acids. V lost 1 base and J lost 1, with 14 bases in between. Per the germline V gene, CDR1 is SGHDN and CDR2 is FVKESK. The CDR3 spells CASSQVFGARSYEQYF. The CDR3 DNA sequence: TGTGCCAGCAGCCAAGTTTTTGGGGCCAGATCCTACGAGCAGTACTTC.

The chain links TRBV12-3 or TRBV12-4 to TRBJ1-2, with a possible D match to TRBD1 (5 bases). This CDR3 region has 13 residues. V lost 6 bases to trimming and J lost 2 bases, with 10 bases between them. The CDR3 protein is CASRPGRNYGYTF. CDR3 bases: TGTGCCAGCAGACCGGGGCGAAACTATGGCTACACCTTC.

The chain has TRBV14 and TRBJ1-1; a possible D gene is TRBD1 (6 bases). Germline V lookup: CDR1 SGHDN, CDR2 FVKESK. The CDR3 spans 15 residues. V was clipped by 1 base and J by 4 bases, with 13 bases between them. CDR3 protein: CASSQVIGGSTEAFF. The CDR3 DNA reads TGTGCCAGCAGCCAAGTGATAGGGGGTTCCACTGAAGCTTTCTTT.

The chain has TRBV7-3 and TRBJ2-1; a weak D match, TRBD1 (6 bases). V was cut by 6 bases and J by 2 bases, with 14 bases left in between. Germline CDR1 and CDR2: SGHTA and FQGTGA. The CDR3 has 15 residues. DNA for the CDR3: TGTGCCAGCAGTTCCCGACAGGCCCCCTACAATGAGCAGTTCTTC. Residues: CASSSRQAPYNEQFF. Using reference TRBV7-3 and TRBJ2-1 for the parts outside the CDR3, the full variable domain is GAGVSQTPSNKVTEKGKYVELRCDPISGHTALYWYRQSLGQGPEFLIYFQGTGAADDSGLPNDRFFAVRPEGSVSTLKIQRTERGDSAVYLCASSSRQAPYNEQFFGPGTRLTVL.